This T cell receptor delta chain comes out of a study of gamma-delta chains in newborns, infants, children. Study as a whole: Polyclonal expansion of innate γδ T cells after birth follows microbial exposure.

This clone was recorded many times. A far larger clone is one base from this, pointing to a likely read error. TCRdb re-called the reads through CATT. Here the sample spans thousands of delta-chain clones, around 0.99% being singletons. Germline V gives CDR1 GEAIGNYY, CDR2 EKD. V dropped 0 bases and J dropped 0; count of bases not matched to a gene: 20. There are 24 residues in the CDR3. Sample: blood. The chain is built from TRDV2 and TRDJ3; 9 nucleotides align to TRDD3. This clonotype was sampled from a child who was a newborn, infant or young child, either healthy, febrile or measles-vaccinated (not recorded which). The CDR3 region is CACDTGRSSYWGTYSSWDTRQMFF. CDR3 coding DNA: TGTGCCTGTGACACCGGACGTAGTTCCTACTGGGGGACGTACAGCTCCTGGGACACCCGACAGATGTTTTTC.